This T cell receptor (beta chain) comes out of a study of blood T cell repertoires in COVID-19. Study-wide background: Specimens from acute and convalescent COVID-19 originated in the United States, Italy and Spain. Sources were T cells, B-cell-depleted T cells, or PBMCs; the material itself was cDNA or gDNA.

Authors' analysis steps: From reference gene primer amplification, estimates of nucleated cell counts were derived. Sequencing used immunoSEQ multiplex PCR; TCRdb keeps in-frame clones, though not all of them. V, J and clone size derive from that table, while D and trimming were established from the DNA sequence. This sample carries about 410,000 clones, roughly 90% of them seen once, and the ten largest clones take roughly 1.4%. Per germline, CDR1 SGHRS and CDR2 YFSETQ. Trimming removed 0 bases from V and 6 bases from J; junction bases left unmatched: 3. The CDR3 runs 14 residues. This clone was detected only a few times. Other DNA sequences of this sample code for an identical CDR3.

J is TRBJ2-1 and V is TRBV5-1, with 7 bases matching TRBD1. The sequenced sample was peripheral blood. The TCR comes from a woman in her twenties or thirties with active or convalescent COVID-19. CDR3 sequence (DNA): TGCGCCAGCAGCTTGGGTCCAGGGGGCAATGAGCAGTTCTTC. Translating gives CASSLGPGGNEQFF.